The 19 T cell receptor beta chains below all came from one sample that was sequenced in a study of T cells in localized non-small cell lung cancer. Using immunoSEQ multiplex PCR, the repertoire was profiled, and TCRdb retains in-frame clones only, with some absent. The sample carries under 25,000 clones, approximately 91% recorded once. This specimen consisted of peripheral blood, obtained before any cancer treatment. Every receptor here comes from a man aged 40-75 years with stage I squamous cell lung carcinoma.

The chain employs TRBV11-2 and TRBJ2-7; either TRBD1 or TRBD2 may supply D (5 bases each). Germline CDR1 and CDR2: SGHAT and FQNNGV. This CDR3 region has 14 residues. V shed 7 bases and J shed 0 bases, with 13 bases lying between them. The DNA for the CDR3 is TGTGCCAGCAAGACTACAGGTTTCTCCTACGAGCAGTACTTC. As protein: CASKTTGFSYEQYF.

The chain carries TRBV14 and TRBJ2-7; D ambiguous. Germline-derived CDR1 and CDR2 are SGHDN and FVKESK. Trimming cost V 1 base and J 5 bases, with 12 bases left between them. The CDR3 loop spans 14 amino acids. The CDR3 sequence: CASSQGPSIHEQYF. In nucleotides, the CDR3 is TGTGCCAGCAGCCAAGGACCGTCAATCCACGAGCAGTACTTC.

The rearrangement links TRBV18 to TRBJ2-3; D gene uncertain. Deletions cut 6 bases from V and 3 bases from J, with 16 bases between. Germline-derived CDR1 and CDR2 are KGHSH and LQKENI. There are 15 residues in the CDR3. CDR3 sequence reads: CASSSNSLTTDTQYF. The CDR3 region has the DNA TGTGCCAGCTCCTCTAACAGTTTGACGACAGATACGCAGTATTTT. Full variable domain (rest looked up from reference TRBV18 and TRBJ2-3): NAGVMQNPRHLVRRRGQEARLRCSPMKGHSHVYWYRQLPEEGLKFMVYLQKENIIDESGMPKERFSAEFPKEGPSILRIQQVVRGDSAAYFCASSSNSLTTDTQYFGPGTRLTVL.

The chain is built from TRBV6-5 and TRBJ2-6; the D gene could be TRBD1 or TRBD2 (5 bases each). This CDR3 is 15 amino acids long. V dropped 6 bases and J dropped 4 bases, with 13 bases sitting between them. Per germline, CDR1 MNHEY and CDR2 SVGAGI. CDR3 nucleotide sequence: TGTGCCAGCAGCTACGAGGGGTCGGGGGCCAACGTCCTGACTTTC. It codes for CASSYEGSGANVLTF.

This clone appeared a single time. This chain uses TRBV5-1 with TRBJ1-1, with D unresolved. Trimming took off 4 bases at V and 1 base at J, with 23 bases between the two ends. CDR1 SGHRS and CDR2 YFSETQ come from the germline V gene. This CDR3 has 18 amino acids. CDR3 amino acids: CASSVSLTPLTGNTEAFF. In nucleotides, the CDR3 is TGCGCCAGCAGCGTATCACTAACCCCCTTGACGGGGAACACTGAAGCTTTCTTT. Full variable domain (outside the CDR3, taken from reference TRBV5-1 and TRBJ1-1): KAGVTQTPRYLIKTRGQQVTLSCSPISGHRSVSWYQQTPGQGLQFLFEYFSETQRNKGNFPGRFSGRQFSNSRSEMNVSTLELGDSALYLCASSVSLTPLTGNTEAFFGQGTRLTVV.

The chain has TRBV19 and TRBJ1-2; 7 bases match TRBD1. This CDR3 has 15 amino acids. The V gene end was trimmed by 5 bases and the J gene end by 4 bases; junction bases not matched to a gene: 10. CDR1 and CDR2 (germline): LNHDA, SQIVND (reference sequence). This CDR3 is CASSGETGDRYGYTF. The CDR3 DNA reads as TGTGCCAGTAGTGGTGAAACAGGGGATCGCTATGGCTACACCTTC.

The rearrangement uses TRBV19 and TRBJ1-1; no definite D call. The germline V and J ends were trimmed by 7 bases and 0 bases, with 9 bases remaining between them. The CDR3 consists of 13 residues. Germline assignment: CDR1 LNHDA and CDR2 SQIVND (reference sequence). The CDR3: CASNAQLNTEAFF. The CDR3 nucleotides are TGTGCCAGTAATGCACAGCTGAACACTGAAGCTTTCTTT.

This rearrangement joins TRBV5-1 to TRBJ2-1; tentatively, D is TRBD2 (5 bases). The CDR3 runs 16 residues. Germline V gene sequence: CDR1 SGHRS, CDR2 YFSETQ. V gave up 4 bases and J gave up 2 bases, with 16 bases separating them. The CDR3 sequence is CASSLAGKRPYNEQFF. Written as DNA, the CDR3 is TGCGCCAGCAGCCTGGCCGGGAAAAGGCCCTACAATGAGCAGTTCTTC. Based on the CDR3 plus reference TRBV5-1 and TRBJ2-1, the full variable domain is KAGVTQTPRYLIKTRGQQVTLSCSPISGHRSVSWYQQTPGQGLQFLFEYFSETQRNKGNFPGRFSGRQFSNSRSEMNVSTLELGDSALYLCASSLAGKRPYNEQFFGPGTRLTVL.

This clone showed up just once. The V call is TRBV9, the J call TRBJ1-3; D is ambiguous. Per the germline V gene, CDR1 is SGDLS and CDR2 is YYNGEE. Trimming took off 0 bases at V and 0 bases at J, with 4 bases between the two ends. There are 14 residues in the CDR3. The chain's CDR3 is CASSVDSSGNTIYF. CDR3 nucleotide sequence: TGTGCCAGCAGCGTAGACAGCTCTGGAAACACCATATATTTT. Using reference TRBV9 and TRBJ1-3 for the parts outside the CDR3, the full variable domain is DSGVTQTPKHLITATGQRVTLRCSPRSGDLSVYWYQQSLDQGLQFLIQYYNGEERAKGNILERFSAQQFPDLHSELNLSSLELGDSALYFCASSVDSSGNTIYFGEGSWLTVV.

The chain joins TRBV14 to TRBJ2-7; maybe TRBD2 (5 bases). Trimming took off 2 bases at V and 4 bases at J, with 24 bases between the two ends. The CDR3 runs 18 residues. CDR1 and CDR2 from the germline V gene are SGHDN and FVKESK. The CDR3 loop is CASSQKGQPGHGRYEQYF. The CDR3 bases are TGTGCCAGCAGCCAAAAGGGCCAACCGGGCCATGGGAGATACGAGCAGTACTTC. Full variable domain (missing parts from reference TRBV14 and TRBJ2-7): EAGVTQFPSHSVIEKGQTVTLRCDPISGHDNLYWYRRVMGKEIKFLLHFVKESKQDESGMPNNRFLAERTGGTYSTLKVQPAELEDSGVYFCASSQKGQPGHGRYEQYFGPGTRLTVT.

This CDR3 reads CASSTLAGGLEQFF. The DNA for the CDR3 is TGTGCCAGCAGCACACTAGCGGGGGGGCTTGAGCAGTTCTTC. The J gene is TRBJ2-1, the V gene TRBV7-8; 13 bases line up with TRBD2. Trimming cost V 5 bases and J 9 bases; bases outside gene matches: 4. CDR1 SGHVS and CDR2 FQNEAQ come from the germline V gene. The CDR3 has 14 residues. The full variable domain, completed using reference TRBV7-8 and TRBJ2-1, is GAGVSQSPRYKVAKRGQDVALRCDPISGHVSLFWYQQALGQGPEFLTYFQNEAQLDKSGLPSDRFFAERPEGSVSTLKIQRTQQEDSAVYLCASSTLAGGLEQFFGPGTRLTVL.

The chain links TRBV28 to TRBJ1-1, with TRBD1 identical over 9 bases. The ends lost 6 bases at V and 1 base at J; junction bases unmatched: 6. The CDR3 is made up of 15 amino acids. The germline CDR1 and CDR2 sequences are MDHEN and SYDVKM. This CDR3 reads CASRSGQGTNTEAFF. The CDR3 nucleotides read TGTGCCAGCAGGAGTGGACAGGGGACGAACACTGAAGCTTTCTTT.

The rearrangement joins TRBV18 to TRBJ2-2; 7 bases match TRBD1. Germline V lookup: CDR1 KGHSH, CDR2 LQKENI. The CDR3 runs to 13 residues. V shed 4 bases and J 4 bases; nucleotides not matched to a gene: 0. The CDR3 protein is CASSRDSTGELFF. The CDR3 DNA reads as TGTGCCAGCTCACGGGACAGCACCGGGGAGCTGTTTTTT.

The chain employs TRBV7-9 and TRBJ2-2; possibly TRBD1 or TRBD2 for D (5 bases each). Per the germline V gene, CDR1 is SEHNR and CDR2 is FQNEAQ (reference sequence). The CDR3 has 16 residues. V was clipped by 5 bases and J by 4 bases, with 17 bases between them. CDR3 DNA sequence: TGTGCCAGCAGCCCGAGGGCCCCCCAGGGCACCGGGGAGCTGTTTTTT. Protein: CASSPRAPQGTGELFF.

The genes are TRBV7-9 and TRBJ2-1, with 9 positions matching TRBD2. This CDR3 spans 15 amino acids. The ends lost 5 bases at V and 8 bases at J; junction bases unmatched: 10. In germline, CDR1 is SEHNR, CDR2 FQNEAQ (reference sequence). The CDR3 nucleotides read TGTGCCAGCAGCCTCCGGGGCGGGGGGGCCGATGAGCAGTTCTTC. Protein: CASSLRGGGADEQFF.

The chain combines TRBV19 with TRBJ2-1; 13 bases line up with TRBD2. Per the germline V gene, CDR1 is LNHDA and CDR2 is SQIVND (reference sequence). This CDR3 comprises 16 residues. V gave up 4 bases and J gave up 8 bases; unmatched junction bases: 8. The chain's CDR3 is CASSTGTSGGAHEQFF. The CDR3 region has the DNA TGTGCCAGTAGTACAGGCACTAGCGGGGGGGCGCATGAGCAGTTCTTC. The full variable domain, completed using reference TRBV19 and TRBJ2-1, is DGGITQSPKYLFRKEGQNVTLSCEQNLNHDAMYWYRQDPGQGLRLIYYSQIVNDFQKGDIAEGYSVSREKKESFPLTVTSAQKNPTAFYLCASSTGTSGGAHEQFFGPGTRLTVL.

V and J are TRBV5-1 and TRBJ2-3, with D tentatively TRBD2 (6 bases). V lost 6 bases and J lost 1, with 18 bases in between. Per the germline V gene, CDR1 is SGHRS and CDR2 is YFSETQ. CDR3 size: 16 residues. The CDR3 sequence is CASTPSGTHGTDTQYF. CDR3 bases: TGCGCCAGCACGCCTTCCGGGACTCACGGCACAGATACGCAGTATTTT. The variable domain in full, with the rest retrieved from reference TRBV5-1 and TRBJ2-3, is KAGVTQTPRYLIKTRGQQVTLSCSPISGHRSVSWYQQTPGQGLQFLFEYFSETQRNKGNFPGRFSGRQFSNSRSEMNVSTLELGDSALYLCASTPSGTHGTDTQYFGPGTRLTVL.

The V and J genes are TRBV10-2 and TRBJ1-2; possibly TRBD1 for D (5 bases). The V end lost 7 bases, the J end lost 0 bases, and 21 bases lay between the germline ends. The germline V gene encodes CDR1 WSHSY and CDR2 SAAADI. The CDR3 contains 17 residues. The CDR3 sequence: CASTPAGGKSANYGYTF. The CDR3 region has the DNA TGCGCCAGCACCCCGGCGGGGGGGAAGAGCGCTAACTATGGCTACACCTTC.

This chain links TRBV13 with TRBJ2-5; D is possibly TRBD2 (6 bases). The length of the CDR3 is 13 residues. Trimming removed 10 bases from V and 4 bases from J, with 16 bases in between. Germline CDR1 and CDR2: PRHDT and FYEKMQ (reference sequence). The CDR3 loop is CATERIGGETQYF. For the CDR3, the DNA is TGTGCCACGGAGCGGATCGGGGGAGAGACCCAGTACTTC.